This TCR beta chain was observed in a study of shared clonotypes between healthy human individuals. Findings of the study overall: Against clonotypes common to all four donors, non-shared ones had lower generation probabilities.

Profiled with immunoSEQ multiplex PCR; TCRdb holds only in-frame clones, not every one. The data contain hundreds of thousands of clones, around 92% of them singletons. Terminally differentiated effector memory CD45RA+ cells were left out of the naive CD8 fraction, which was CD45RO-negative and positively selected for CCR7. Concerning this clone itself: Its specificity is unknown.

Germline loops: CDR1 ENHRY, CDR2 SYGVKD. The V gene lost 4 bases and the J gene lost 4 bases, with 8 bases spanning the gap. This CDR3 spans 12 amino acids. The sequencing sample was made of naive CD8+ T cells sorted from blood. The chain links TRBV10-3 to TRBJ2-7, with unresolved D. This TCR was recovered from a man aged 30 to 39 in good health. The CDR3 protein is CAISADLYEQYF. CDR3 nucleotides: TGTGCCATCAGTGCGGACCTATACGAGCAGTACTTC.